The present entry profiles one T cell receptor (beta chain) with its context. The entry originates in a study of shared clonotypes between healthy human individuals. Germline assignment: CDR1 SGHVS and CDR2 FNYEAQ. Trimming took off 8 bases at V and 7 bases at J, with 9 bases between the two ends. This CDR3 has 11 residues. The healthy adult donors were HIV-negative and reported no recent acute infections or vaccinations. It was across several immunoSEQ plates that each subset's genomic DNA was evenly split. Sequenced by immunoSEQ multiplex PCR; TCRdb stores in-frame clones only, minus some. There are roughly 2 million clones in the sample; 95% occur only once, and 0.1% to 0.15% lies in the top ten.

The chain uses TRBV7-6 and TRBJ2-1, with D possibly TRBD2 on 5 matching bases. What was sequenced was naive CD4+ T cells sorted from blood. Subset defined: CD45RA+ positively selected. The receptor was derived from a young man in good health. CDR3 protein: CASGWENEQFF. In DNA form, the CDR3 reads TGTGCCAGCGGATGGGAGAATGAGCAGTTCTTC.